The 13 T cell receptor beta chains presented below share a single source sample, sequenced in a study of cytomegalovirus exposure and HLA in healthy donors. Primers: 60 Vbeta forward and 13 Jbeta reverse. Sequencing used immunoSEQ multiplex PCR; TCRdb keeps in-frame clones, though not all of them. The sample has approximately 160,000 clones, approximately 80% seen once. The sequenced material came from PBMCs. These TCRs come from a woman in her thirties or forties in good health and CMV-seropositive.

The V call is TRBV6-5, the J call TRBJ2-1, with TRBD1 identical over 7 bases. The CDR3 runs to 14 residues. Germline-derived CDR1 and CDR2 are MNHEY and SVGAGI. V was pared by 5 bases and J by 12 bases, with 13 bases of the junction left unmatched. The CDR3 sequence is CASSDRAGSRGQFF. The CDR3 DNA reads TGTGCCAGCAGTGACAGGGCTGGCTCGAGAGGGCAGTTCTTC.

The J gene is TRBJ2-3, the V gene TRBV27, with TRBD2 as a possible D gene (6 bases). This CDR3 comprises 16 residues. Per the germline V gene, CDR1 is MNHEY and CDR2 is SMNVEV (reference sequence). Trimming pared 8 bases from V and 3 bases from J, leaving 21 bases between. The CDR3 DNA reads TGTGCCAGCCGGCCGGGACTTTCATACAATACAGATACGCAGTATTTT. Protein product: CASRPGLSYNTDTQYF.

This chain uses TRBV5-4 with TRBJ1-2, with TRBD1 as a possible D gene (6 bases). V dropped 4 bases and J dropped 5 bases, with 9 bases sitting between them. The CDR3 totals 12 residues. Germline CDR1 and CDR2: SGHNT and YYREEE (reference sequence). This chain's CDR3 is CASSVDSYGYTF. CDR3 DNA sequence: TGTGCCAGCAGCGTGGACAGTTATGGCTACACCTTC. Based on the CDR3 plus reference TRBV5-4 and TRBJ1-2, the full variable domain is ETGVTQSPTHLIKTRGQQVTLRCSSQSGHNTVSWYQQALGQGPQFIFQYYREEENGRGNFPPRFSGLQFPNYSSELNVNALELDDSALYLCASSVDSYGYTFGSGTRLTVV.

This chain links TRBV16 with TRBJ1-2, with D possibly being TRBD1 (6 bases). The germline V gene has CDR1 KGHSY and CDR2 FQNENV. V lost 3 bases and J lost 5, with 13 bases in between. The CDR3 extends over 14 amino acids. In nucleotides, the CDR3 is TGTGCCAGCAGCCATTCTACAGGGAGTTATGGCTACACCTTC. It is translated as CASSHSTGSYGYTF. The whole variable domain, filled in from reference TRBV16 and TRBJ1-2, reads GEEVAQTPKHLVRGEGQKAKLYCAPIKGHSYVFWYQQVLKNEFKFLISFQNENVFDETGMPKERFSAKCLPNSPCSLEIQATKLEDSAVYFCASSHSTGSYGYTFGSGTRLTVV.

This chain joins TRBV10-3 and TRBJ2-5, with 12 nucleotides matching TRBD2. The CDR3 consists of 15 residues. Per the germline V gene, CDR1 is ENHRY and CDR2 is SYGVKD. V gave up 4 bases and J gave up 3 bases; unmatched junction bases: 3. DNA of the CDR3: TGTGCCATCAGTGCAGGACTAGCGGGAAAAGAGACCCAGTACTTC. Encoded protein: CAISAGLAGKETQYF.

The chain uses TRBV30 and TRBJ1-2; no firm D call. The CDR3 loop spans 12 amino acids. V lost 1 base to trimming and J lost 5 bases, with 8 bases between them. Germline lookup yields CDR1 GTSNPN and CDR2 SVGIG (reference sequence). The CDR3 sequence is CAWSASGYGYTF. For the CDR3, the DNA is TGTGCCTGGAGTGCATCCGGGTATGGCTACACCTTC.

The chain joins TRBV30 to TRBJ2-3, with TRBD1 identical over 7 bases. The CDR3 runs 12 residues. V trimming: 3 bases; J trimming: 4 bases; junction bases outside the gene matches: 1. Germline CDR1 GTSNPN, CDR2 SVGIG (reference sequence). CDR3 DNA sequence: TGTGCCTGGAGAGGGGGCCCAGATACGCAGTATTTT. This translates into CAWRGGPDTQYF.

This sequence joins TRBV19 and TRBJ1-5, with 8 bases fitting TRBD1. V shed 4 bases and J 0 bases; nucleotides not matched to a gene: 5. CDR3 size: 16 residues. Germline values: CDR1 LNHDA, CDR2 SQIVND (reference sequence). In nucleotides, the CDR3 is TGTGCCAGTAGTACGATTGGACAGGGTAGCAATCAGCCCCAGCATTTT. This codes for CASSTIGQGSNQPQHF.

This clone was observed a handful of times. V and J are TRBV5-4 and TRBJ1-4, with TRBD1 matching 8 bases. V gave up 4 bases and J gave up 7 bases; unmatched junction bases: 6. Germline values: CDR1 SGHNT, CDR2 YYREEE (reference sequence). The CDR3 sequence is 14 residues long. The CDR3 DNA reads as TGTGCCAGCAGCCGTCAGGGGGCTACTGAAAAACTGTTTTTT. Translating gives CASSRQGATEKLFF.

The rearrangement joins TRBV6-1 to TRBJ2-7; maybe TRBD2 (5 bases). The germline V gene has CDR1 MNHNS and CDR2 SASEGT. V was pared by 2 bases and J by 3 bases, with 5 bases between. The CDR3 has 12 residues. CDR3: CASSERGYEQYF. The DNA of the CDR3 is TGTGCCAGCAGTGAACGGGGCTACGAGCAGTACTTC.

This chain links TRBV27 with TRBJ2-2; D possibly corresponds to TRBD1 (6 bases). The germline CDR1 and CDR2 sequences are MNHEY and SMNVEV (reference sequence). V was pared by 3 bases and J by 4 bases, with 15 bases between. This CDR3 region has 16 residues. The CDR3 reads CASSFSQGGSTGELFF. In DNA, the CDR3 is TGTGCCAGCAGTTTTTCACAGGGCGGTTCCACCGGGGAGCTGTTTTTT.

The chain combines TRBV6-1 with TRBJ1-5, with D uncertain. This CDR3 is built from 10 residues. Germline V lookup: CDR1 MNHNS, CDR2 SASEGT. The germline V and J ends were trimmed by 2 bases and 13 bases, with 6 bases remaining between them. Written as DNA, the CDR3 is TGTGCCAGCAGTGAACATCAACAGCATTTT. The encoded protein is CASSEHQQHF.

The rearrangement uses TRBV7-9 and TRBJ2-7; 9 bases fit TRBD2. Looked up from germline, CDR1 is SEHNR and CDR2 is FQNEAQ (reference sequence). The CDR3 totals 15 residues. With 2 bases clipped from V and 2 bases from J, the junction kept 4 bases outside the gene matches. The CDR3 loop is CASSLSSGVTYEQYF. CDR3 DNA sequence: TGTGCCAGCAGCTTATCTAGCGGGGTTACCTACGAGCAGTACTTC. Filled out from reference TRBV7-9 and TRBJ2-7, the complete variable domain reads DTGVSQNPRHKITKRGQNVTFRCDPISEHNRLYWYRQTLGQGPEFLTYFQNEAQLEKSRLLSDRFSAERPKGSFSTLEIQRTEQGDSAMYLCASSLSSGVTYEQYFGPGTRLTVT.